The 12 T cell receptor beta chains in this list originate from one sample, sequenced in a study of shared clonotypes between healthy human individuals (dated by TCRdb to 2018 to 2020). Library preparation employed the immunoSEQ multiplex PCR assay. Sourced from immuneACCESS, this table was stored by TCRdb with only in-frame sequences that have V and J called. A share of the clones is absent; for the studies checked, an unresolved V gene accounts for under half, and the remainder has no known explanation. For this sample the table gives some 2,500,000 clones, of which around 90% were detected only once. The ten biggest clones cover about 0.36% of the sample. Sequenced sample: naive CD4+ T cells from PBMCs. Reading the label with the study, this specimen's cell subset or site is: CD45RA+ positively selected. The source of these receptors is a man between 18 and 29 years old in good health. Some clones in this sample may be carry-over from other donors' samples.

This clone was seen more than once but under ten times. The chain links TRBV21-1 to TRBJ2-2; the DNA was not compared with TRBD2, the D call given in the table. TRBV21-1 is assigned pseudogene status. The CDR3 is 18 amino acids. The CDR3 here is CASSKPRALAGGTGELFF. DNA for the CDR3: TGTGCCAGCAGCAAACCTAGGGCTCTAGCGGGAGGAACCGGGGAGCTGTTTTTT.

V gene TRBV28 combines with J gene TRBJ2-7; D might be TRBD1 (5 bases). The V end lost 5 bases, the J end lost 2 bases, and 10 bases lay between the germline ends. This CDR3 contains 13 residues. The germline V gene has CDR1 MDHEN and CDR2 SYDVKM. Here the CDR3 DNA reads TGTGCCAGCAGTATGACAGTACCCTACGAGCAGTACTTC. Amino acid sequence: CASSMTVPYEQYF.

This clone appeared a few times. V usage is TRBV19 and J usage is TRBJ1-1; D is ambiguous. Trimming took 6 bases from V and 6 from J, leaving 14 bases between them. This CDR3 spans 13 amino acids. The V gene's germline CDR1 is LNHDA and CDR2 SQIVND (reference sequence). This chain's CDR3 is CASSPRRVAEAFF. The CDR3 DNA is TGTGCCAGTAGCCCAAGGCGCGTGGCTGAAGCTTTCTTT.

This clone was seen a single time. This rearrangement joins TRBV6-4 to TRBJ2-2; D may match TRBD1 or TRBD2 (5 bases each). The CDR3 covers 14 residues. Germline V gene sequence: CDR1 MRHNA, CDR2 SNTAGT. V was pared by 2 bases and J by 6 bases, with 10 bases between. The CDR3 loop reads CASSDLRGAGELFF. Here the CDR3 DNA reads TGTGCCAGCAGTGACCTGAGAGGGGCCGGGGAGCTGTTTTTT.

This chain links TRBV6-1 with TRBJ2-7; D is uncertain. Germline CDR1 is MNHNS and CDR2 is SASEGT. CDR3 length: 14 residues. V was clipped by 2 bases and J by 6 bases, with 14 bases between them. The chain's CDR3 is CASSELRSLVEQYF. CDR3 in DNA: TGTGCCAGCAGTGAATTGAGGAGTTTGGTCGAGCAGTACTTC.

V is TRBV4-1 and J is TRBJ2-1; D is ambiguous. The CDR3 sequence is 17 residues long. Trimming removed 4 bases at V and 0 bases at J, with 16 bases between. Germline values: CDR1 MGHRA, CDR2 YSYEKL. CDR3 nucleotides: TGCGCCAGCAGCCGACGGACCGCCCAGAGCTCCTACAATGAGCAGTTCTTC. This codes for CASSRRTAQSSYNEQFF.

This chain connects TRBV28 to TRBJ1-2, with a possible D match to TRBD1 (5 bases). CDR1 is MDHEN, CDR2 SYDVKM, per germline. The CDR3 runs to 13 residues. V was shortened by 5 bases and J by 4 bases, with 11 bases between the two germline ends. Here the CDR3 reads CASSPLGGYGYTF. CDR3 DNA: TGTGCCAGCAGTCCCTTGGGGGGCTATGGCTACACCTTC.

The J gene is TRBJ2-7, the V gene TRBV30, with TRBD1 as a possible D gene (5 bases). The V gene lost 3 bases and the J gene lost 3 bases, with 15 bases spanning the gap. Germline V gene lookup returns CDR1 GTSNPN and CDR2 SVGIG (reference sequence). The CDR3 is 14 amino acids. The CDR3: CAWRGPGSLYEQYF. CDR3 nucleotides: TGTGCCTGGAGGGGCCCAGGGTCCCTCTACGAGCAGTACTTC.

The chain links TRBV7-2 to TRBJ1-5; no definite D call. This CDR3 spans 14 amino acids. Germline V lookup: CDR1 SGHTA, CDR2 FQGNSA. V was pared by 7 bases and J by 0 bases, with 10 bases between. CDR3 sequence: CASKEGSSNQPQHF. The CDR3, as DNA: TGTGCCAGCAAAGAAGGCAGTAGCAATCAGCCCCAGCATTTT.

The chain couples TRBV18 to TRBJ1-3, with D hard to call. The CDR3 extends over 17 amino acids. The V gene's germline CDR1 is KGHSH and CDR2 LQKENI. V shed 0 bases and J shed 0 bases, with 12 bases lying between them. The CDR3, as DNA: TGTGCCAGCTCACCACCGAACTCTCGAAGCTCTGGAAACACCATATATTTT. Its protein is CASSPPNSRSSGNTIYF.

The J gene is TRBJ1-1, the V gene TRBV5-1; D remains ambiguous. The V gene's germline CDR1 is SGHRS and CDR2 YFSETQ. This CDR3 spans 18 amino acids. V lost 0 bases and J lost 1, with 19 bases in between. DNA for the CDR3: TGCGCCAGCAGCTTGGGACTGGGTATTGCCCTTAAGAACACTGAAGCTTTCTTT. The encoded protein is CASSLGLGIALKNTEAFF.

The chain has TRBV19 and TRBJ1-1; TRBD1 matches 8 bases. Trimming cost V 5 bases and J 11 bases; bases outside gene matches: 13. CDR1 and CDR2 from the germline V gene are LNHDA and SQIVND (reference sequence). The CDR3 totals 14 residues. The CDR3 loop is CASSPQGAGGVAFF. The DNA of the CDR3 is TGTGCCAGTAGTCCTCAGGGGGCCGGAGGCGTCGCTTTCTTT. Full variable domain (rest looked up from reference TRBV19 and TRBJ1-1): DGGITQSPKYLFRKEGQNVTLSCEQNLNHDAMYWYRQDPGQGLRLIYYSQIVNDFQKGDIAEGYSVSREKKESFPLTVTSAQKNPTAFYLCASSPQGAGGVAFFGQGTRLTVV.